This T cell receptor (beta chain) was recovered during a study of blood T cell repertoires in COVID-19. Looking at the study overall: The United States, Italy and Spain were the sources of the acute and convalescent COVID-19 samples. PBMCs, B-cell-depleted T cells, or T cells were the source of the cDNA or gDNA that made up the material.

Data came from immunoSEQ multiplex PCR; TCRdb stores just in-frame clones and leaves some out. The sample shows approximately 200,000 clones, 80% to 85% of them seen only once. The source material was peripheral blood. This sequence was found in a woman aged 55 to 70 with acute or convalescent COVID-19.

The CDR3 DNA reads as TGCGCCAGCAGCCAAGATCACGGAGATACGCAGTATTTT. This gives the protein CASSQDHGDTQYF. The chain links TRBV4-3 to TRBJ2-3; no firm D call. V was clipped by 0 bases and J by 5 bases, with 6 bases between them. The CDR3 runs 13 residues. The germline V gene has CDR1 LGHNA and CDR2 YSLEER.